Reported below is one T cell receptor (beta chain). V lost 2 bases to trimming and J lost 0 bases, with 13 bases between them. This CDR3 has 17 amino acids. Germline CDR1 and CDR2: KGHDR and SFDVKD. Participant age was roughly 18 to 95 years, and participants resided in fewer than 30 US areas. Exposed study participants had met a COVID-19 case within 2 weeks before entry. The data were obtained in a study of blood T cell repertoires in COVID-19. Original processing methods: Estimation of nucleated cell counts relied on the amplification of reference gene primers. Only in-frame clones appear in the TCRdb table, and some are missing; sequencing was by immunoSEQ multiplex PCR. The V and J calls and clone size are taken from that table; D and trimming were inferred from the DNA. Of around 250,000 clones listed, over 70% are singletons.

The TCR was taken from a woman between 35 and 50 years old who had been exposed to COVID-19. The J gene is TRBJ2-1, the V gene TRBV24-1, with D possibly being TRBD1 (5 bases). Sequencing was performed on PBMCs or T cells enriched from blood (not recorded which). The CDR3 region is CATSDSLDTSSYNEQFF. For the CDR3, the DNA is TGTGCCACCAGTGATTCGTTGGACACCAGCTCCTACAATGAGCAGTTCTTC.